This TCR beta chain was captured by sequencing in a study of beta chain features in type 1 diabetes. Expressed TCRB transcripts were sequenced because the entire RNA isolate underwent reverse transcription. Here immunoSEQ multiplex PCR was the method, and the copy in TCRdb shows in-frame clones only, minus some. The sample contains 350,000 to 400,000 clones, around 15% of which appear only once. From germline, CDR1 is MGHRA and CDR2 YSYEKL. The CDR3 length is 19 residues. The J segment lost 3 bases and the V segment lost 2 bases, leaving 9 bases of the junction unmatched. This receptor was taken from a woman under 30 in good health. Sequenced: naive CD4+ T cells from blood. V gene TRBV4-1 combines with J gene TRBJ2-6, with 11 bases matching TRBD1. CDR3 bases: TGCGCCAGCAGCCAACGTTCGGACAGGGGGCTTAATGGGGCCAACGTCCTGACTTTC. This gives the protein CASSQRSDRGLNGANVLTF.